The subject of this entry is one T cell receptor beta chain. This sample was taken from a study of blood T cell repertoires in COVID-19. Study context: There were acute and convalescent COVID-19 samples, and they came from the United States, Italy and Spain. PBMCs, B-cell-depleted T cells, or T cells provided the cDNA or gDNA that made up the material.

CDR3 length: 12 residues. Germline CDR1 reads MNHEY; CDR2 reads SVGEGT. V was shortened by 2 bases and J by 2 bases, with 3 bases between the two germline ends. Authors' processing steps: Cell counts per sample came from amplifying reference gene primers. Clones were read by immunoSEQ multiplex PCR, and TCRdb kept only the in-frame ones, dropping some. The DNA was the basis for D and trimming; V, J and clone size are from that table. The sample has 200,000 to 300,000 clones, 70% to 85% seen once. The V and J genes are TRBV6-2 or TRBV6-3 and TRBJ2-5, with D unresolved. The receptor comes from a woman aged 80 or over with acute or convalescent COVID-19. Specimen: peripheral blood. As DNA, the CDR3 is TGTGCCAGCAGTTACCCTCAAGAGACCCAGTACTTC. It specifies CASSYPQETQYF.